Listed below are T cell receptor beta chains from one sample, sequenced in a study of cytotoxic CD8 clonotypes in ibrutinib-treated CLL. TCRdb's table, derived via immunoSEQ multiplex PCR, lists solely in-frame clones and lacks some. The data contain about 85,000 clones, about four fifths of them singletons. Sample: PBMCs, taken after 12 months of ibrutinib treatment. The source of these receptors is a human donor with chronic lymphocytic leukemia. Each CDR3 is given with its conserved first and last residue. A D gene is named only where the DNA matches it firmly. Not every row has a clone size; where given, it reads once, few, many or a size class.

v_gene,abundance,d_gene,j_gene,CDR3nt,CDR3aa
TRBV28,NA,NA,TRBJ2-6,TGTGCCAGCAGCCCCCCGGGTTCTGGGGCCAACGTCCTGACTTTC,CASSPPGSGANVLTF
TRBV7-9,once,NA,TRBJ1-2,TGTGCCAGCAGCTGGGACATCGGTGACTATGGCTACACCTTC,CASSWDIGDYGYTF
TRBV18,NA,NA,TRBJ1-2,TGTGCCAGCTCACCACGGACAGATGAAGGCTACACCTTC,CASSPRTDEGYTF
TRBV27,NA,NA,TRBJ2-5,TGTGCCAGCAGTTTTGGAGAACAATTTCAAGAGACCCAGTACTTC,CASSFGEQFQETQYF
TRBV7-8,NA,TRBD1,TRBJ1-3,TGTGCCAGCAGCCTCCAGGGGGACCCCTCTGGAAACACCATATATTTT,CASSLQGDPSGNTIYF
TRBV7-3,NA,TRBD2,TRBJ2-1,TGTGCCAGCAGCTCGCCCAACCTAGCGGGGGGGGGTGAGCAGTTCTTC,CASSSPNLAGGGEQFF
TRBV5-1,NA,TRBD1,TRBJ1-2,TGCGCCAGCCGACCGGAGGGGGCGGGGGGCTACACCTTC,CASRPEGAGGYTF
TRBV6-5,once,TRBD1,TRBJ1-2,TGTGCCAGCAGTCCCGGACAGGGAGGGAACTATGGCTACACCTTC,CASSPGQGGNYGYTF
TRBV5-1,NA,TRBD2,TRBJ2-3,TGCGCCAGCAGCTTGGTGACGGGGGGAGTTACAGATACGCAGTATTTT,CASSLVTGGVTDTQYF
TRBV4-1,NA,TRBD1,TRBJ1-3,TGCGCCAGCAGCCCCCGGGACAGCCCGAACACCATATATTTT,CASSPRDSPNTIYF
TRBV5-1,NA,NA,TRBJ2-1,TGCGCCAGCAGCTTGGGGAGCGGGTCGAGCAATGAGCAGTTCTTC,CASSLGSGSSNEQFF
TRBV28,NA,TRBD1,TRBJ1-1,TGTGCCAGCAGTCAGGAACAGGGGTGGTACACTGAAGCTTTCTTT,CASSQEQGWYTEAFF
TRBV18,NA,NA,TRBJ2-2,TGTGCCAGTAGGCCGGGCAGCCAAGCGAACACCGGGGAGCTGTTTTTT,CASRPGSQANTGELFF
TRBV6-5,NA,NA,TRBJ1-3,TGTGCCACACGCCGTCCCGCTGGAAACACCATATATTTT,CATRRPAGNTIYF
TRBV5-1,NA,NA,TRBJ2-5,TGCGCCAGCAGCTTGGCCTTTTCGGATCAAGAGACCCAGTACTTC,CASSLAFSDQETQYF
TRBV5-1,NA,NA,TRBJ2-3,TGCGCCAGCAGCTTCGCTAGCACAGATACGCAGTATTTT,CASSFASTDTQYF
TRBV2,NA,TRBD1,TRBJ1-2,TGTGCCAGCAGTGGACAGGGTAACTATGGCTACACCTTC,CASSGQGNYGYTF
TRBV27,NA,NA,TRBJ1-2,TGTGCCAGCAGTTGGGGCGGTGGCTACACCTTC,CASSWGGGYTF
TRBV7-4,NA,TRBD2,TRBJ2-7,TGTGCCAGCAGCTTCGGATTAGCGGGCGAGCAGTACTTC,CASSFGLAGEQYF
TRBV18,NA,NA,TRBJ2-3,TGTGCCAGCTCACCACCGGGGGTCCAGGGTAGCACAGATACGCAGTATTTT,CASSPPGVQGSTDTQYF
TRBV4-3,NA,TRBD2,TRBJ2-1,TGCGCCAGCAGCCAGACTACCGGGACTAGATCCTACAATGAGCAGTTCTTC,CASSQTTGTRSYNEQFF
TRBV9,NA,NA,TRBJ2-3,TGTGCCAGCAGCGTAGCCCAGCTAGCTGCAGATACGCAGTATTTT,CASSVAQLAADTQYF
TRBV2,NA,NA,TRBJ2-5,TGTGCCAGCAGGAAAGAGACCCAGTACTTC,CASRKETQYF
TRBV2,NA,NA,TRBJ2-3,TGTGCCAGCAGTGGGTCCTCCTCAGATACGCAGTATTTT,CASSGSSSDTQYF
TRBV7-9,NA,TRBD2,TRBJ2-7,TGTGCCAGCAGCTTAGGGGCGGGAGGGCCGGGTGAGCAGTACTTC,CASSLGAGGPGEQYF
TRBV7-2,NA,TRBD1,TRBJ1-5,TGTGCCAGCAGGCCGGGACAGGGGAGCAATCAGCCCCAGCATTTT,CASRPGQGSNQPQHF
TRBV5-1,few,NA,TRBJ2-7,TGCGCCAGCAGCTTAACAGGGATTTCCTACGAGCAGTACTTC,CASSLTGISYEQYF
TRBV2,NA,NA,TRBJ2-5,TGTGCCAGCACCAAGGGAACCCAGGGGACCCAGTACTTC,CASTKGTQGTQYF
TRBV4-2,NA,NA,TRBJ1-4,TGTGCCAGCAGCCAATGGGCCGGGGCCCCCAATGAAAAACTGTTTTTT,CASSQWAGAPNEKLFF
TRBV28,NA,NA,TRBJ1-1,TGTGCCAGCAGTTTTCCTGCCCAAGAAGCTTTCTTT,CASSFPAQEAFF
TRBV7-2,NA,NA,TRBJ2-5,TGTGCCAGCACCCCATTGGGTCGGGGTGAAGAGACCCAGTACTTC,CASTPLGRGEETQYF
TRBV7-2,NA,NA,TRBJ1-4,TGTGCCAGCAGCTTAGGGGGCGCGGGGCCAAACACGTGGGAAAAACTGTTTTTT,CASSLGGAGPNTWEKLFF
TRBV11-1,NA,TRBD1,TRBJ1-6,TGTGCCAGCAGCCCCGGCACAGGGGCCAATTCACCCCTCCACTTT,CASSPGTGANSPLHF
TRBV7-3,NA,NA,TRBJ2-2,TGTGCCAGCAGCTTATTAGGGGGAAGCAACACCGGGGAGCTGTTTTTT,CASSLLGGSNTGELFF
TRBV11-3,NA,NA,TRBJ2-3,TGTGCCAGCAGCCCAGGCGCCAGGGAGATCACAGATACGCAGTATTTT,CASSPGAREITDTQYF
TRBV28,NA,TRBD1,TRBJ1-1,TGTGCCAGCAGTCCAGGGGGGGACACCTTGAACACTGAAGCTTTCTTT,CASSPGGDTLNTEAFF
TRBV9,once,TRBD1,TRBJ1-1,TGTGCCAGCAGCGTAGGAGGGGGGACAGGACTGAACACTGAAGCTTTCTTT,CASSVGGGTGLNTEAFF